This TCR beta chain was captured in a study of OX40 agonist ivuxolimab in advanced cancers. Germline CDR1 SGHNT, CDR2 YYREEE (reference sequence). The V end lost 1 base, the J end lost 5 bases, and 6 bases lay between the germline ends. The CDR3 contains 12 residues. This clone is a singleton in its sample. Here immunoSEQ multiplex PCR was the method, and the copy in TCRdb shows in-frame clones only, minus some. The sample records tens of thousands of clones, around 90% being singletons. The receptor was derived from an adult with an advanced solid tumor such as melanoma, head and neck, liver or kidney cancer. The sequenced sample was CD4+ or CD8+ T cells sorted from blood, obtained in a trial of the OX40 agonist ivuxolimab. V is TRBV5-4 and J is TRBJ2-5, with D hard to call. The CDR3 reads CASSLSGETQYF. CDR3 DNA sequence: TGTGCCAGCAGCTTGAGTGGCGAGACCCAGTACTTC.